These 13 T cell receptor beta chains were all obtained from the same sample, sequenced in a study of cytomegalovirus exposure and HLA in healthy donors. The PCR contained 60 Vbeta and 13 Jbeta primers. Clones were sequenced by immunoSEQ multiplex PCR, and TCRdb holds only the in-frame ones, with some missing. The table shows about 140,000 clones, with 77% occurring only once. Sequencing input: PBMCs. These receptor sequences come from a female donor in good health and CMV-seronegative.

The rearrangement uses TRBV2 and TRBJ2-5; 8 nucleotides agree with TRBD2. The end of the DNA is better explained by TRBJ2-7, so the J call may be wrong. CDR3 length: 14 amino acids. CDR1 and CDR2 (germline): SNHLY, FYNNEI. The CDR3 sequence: CASSLAGFSYEQYF. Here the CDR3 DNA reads TGTGCCAGCTCGCTAGCGGGTTTCTCCTACGAGCAGTACTTC.

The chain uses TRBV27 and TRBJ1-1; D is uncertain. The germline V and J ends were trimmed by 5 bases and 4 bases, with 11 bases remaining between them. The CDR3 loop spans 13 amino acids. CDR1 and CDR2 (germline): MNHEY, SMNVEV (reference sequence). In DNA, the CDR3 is TGTGCCAGCAGTCCCTCGGGTGGCACTGAAGCTTTCTTT. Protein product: CASSPSGGTEAFF.

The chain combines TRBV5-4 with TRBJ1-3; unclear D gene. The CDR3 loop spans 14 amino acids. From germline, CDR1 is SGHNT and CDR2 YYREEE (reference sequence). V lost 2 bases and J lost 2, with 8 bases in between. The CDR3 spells CASSLKQTGNTIYF. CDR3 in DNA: TGTGCCAGCAGCTTAAAACAAACTGGAAACACCATATATTTT.

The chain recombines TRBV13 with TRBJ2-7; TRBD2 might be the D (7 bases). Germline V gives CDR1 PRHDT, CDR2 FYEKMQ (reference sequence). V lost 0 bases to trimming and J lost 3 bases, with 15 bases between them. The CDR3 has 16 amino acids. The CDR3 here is CASSLGGGREHYEQYF. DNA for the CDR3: TGTGCCAGCAGCTTAGGGGGGGGGCGGGAGCACTACGAGCAGTACTTC. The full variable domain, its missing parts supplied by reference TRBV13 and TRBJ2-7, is AAGVIQSPRHLIKEKRETATLKCYPIPRHDTVYWYQQGPGQDPQFLISFYEKMQSDKGSIPDRFSAQQFSDYHSELNMSSLELGDSALYFCASSLGGGREHYEQYFGPGTRLTVT.

This CDR3 is CASSLGQNYNEQFF. The CDR3 DNA reads as TGTGCCAGCAGCTTGGGACAAAACTACAATGAGCAGTTCTTC. J is TRBJ2-1 and V is TRBV28; TRBD1 is a possible D gene (6 bases). Germline-derived CDR1 and CDR2 are MDHEN and SYDVKM. CDR3 length equals 14 residues. Trimming cost V 6 bases and J 3 bases, with 12 bases left between them.

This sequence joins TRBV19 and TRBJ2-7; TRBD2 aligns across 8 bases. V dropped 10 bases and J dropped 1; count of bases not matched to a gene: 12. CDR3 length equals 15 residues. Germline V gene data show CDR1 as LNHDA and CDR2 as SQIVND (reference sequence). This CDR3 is CATGGGGRTSYEQYF. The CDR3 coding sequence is TGTGCCACCGGAGGCGGCGGGAGGACTTCCTACGAGCAGTACTTC.

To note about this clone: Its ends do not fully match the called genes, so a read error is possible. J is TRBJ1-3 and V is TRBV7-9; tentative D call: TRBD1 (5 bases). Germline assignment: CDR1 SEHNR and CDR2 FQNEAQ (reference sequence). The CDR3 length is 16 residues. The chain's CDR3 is CSSSLGAGASGNTIYF. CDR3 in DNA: TGTTCCAGCAGCTTAGGGGCTGGTGCCTCTGGAAACACCATATATTTT.

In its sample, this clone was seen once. The DNA for the CDR3 is TGTGCCAGCAGTGAAGCATGGACAGGCAATCAGCCCCAGCATTTT. Protein sequence: CASSEAWTGNQPQHF. This sequence joins TRBV6-1 and TRBJ1-5; TRBD1 might be the D (6 bases). Trimming cost V 0 bases and J 2 bases, with 8 bases left between them. From germline, CDR1 is MNHNS and CDR2 SASEGT. This CDR3 is built from 15 residues.

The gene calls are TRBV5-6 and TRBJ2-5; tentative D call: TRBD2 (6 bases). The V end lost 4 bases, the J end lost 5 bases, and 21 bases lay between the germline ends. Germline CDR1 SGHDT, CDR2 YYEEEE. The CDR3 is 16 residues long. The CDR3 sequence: CASSLNVGRGDETQYF. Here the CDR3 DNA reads TGTGCCAGCAGCCTCAACGTCGGGCGGGGCGACGAGACCCAGTACTTC.

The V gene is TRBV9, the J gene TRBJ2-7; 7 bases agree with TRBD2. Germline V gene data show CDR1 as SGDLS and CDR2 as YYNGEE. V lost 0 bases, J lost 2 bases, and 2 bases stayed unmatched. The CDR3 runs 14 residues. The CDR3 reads CASSVVAGAYEQYF. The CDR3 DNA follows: TGTGCCAGCAGCGTAGTTGCGGGGGCCTACGAGCAGTACTTC.

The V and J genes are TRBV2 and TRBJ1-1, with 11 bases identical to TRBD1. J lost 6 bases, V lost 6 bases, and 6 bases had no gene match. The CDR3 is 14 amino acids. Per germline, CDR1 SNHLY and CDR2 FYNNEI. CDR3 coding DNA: TGTGCCAGCAGAGGGGACAGGGGGTTCGCTGAAGCTTTCTTT. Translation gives CASRGDRGFAEAFF.

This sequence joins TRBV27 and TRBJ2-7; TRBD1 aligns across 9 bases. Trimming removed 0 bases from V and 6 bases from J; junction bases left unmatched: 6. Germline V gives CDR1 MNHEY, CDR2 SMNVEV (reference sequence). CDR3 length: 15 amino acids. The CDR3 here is CASSLSGTGIREQYF. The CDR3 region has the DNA TGTGCCAGCAGTTTATCCGGGACAGGGATCCGCGAGCAGTACTTC.

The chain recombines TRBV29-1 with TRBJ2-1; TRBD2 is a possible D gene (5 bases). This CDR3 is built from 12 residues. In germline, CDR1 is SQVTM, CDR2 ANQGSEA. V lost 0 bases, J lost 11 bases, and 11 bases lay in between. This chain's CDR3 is CSVEDRPGKQFF. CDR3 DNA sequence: TGCAGCGTTGAAGACAGACCGGGGAAGCAGTTCTTC.